This TCR beta chain was sequenced for a study of T-cell reconstitution after alpha-beta-depleted transplantation in children. This CDR3 is built from 15 residues. Germline V gene lookup returns CDR1 LGHNA and CDR2 YNFKEQ. The V segment lost 1 base and the J segment 3 bases; nucleotides outside the gene matches: 5. The library targeted TCRbeta and was prepared with unique molecular identifiers. TCRdb analysed the PCR reads with MiXCR anew, one entry per CDR3 protein. The repertoire holds about 240,000 distinct CDR3 sequences, around 12% seen once, with approximately 2.9% in the top ten. In its sample, this clonotype was seen many times.

The starting material was PBMCs from the stem cell graft donor, obtained from the stem cell graft. J is TRBJ2-7 and V is TRBV4-2; TRBD1 matches at 8 bases. The TCR was taken from a human donor who donated a stem cell graft to a child with acute lymphoblastic leukemia. The CDR3 loop reads CASSQVRTGNYEQYF. The CDR3 DNA follows: TGTGCCAGCAGCCAAGTACGGACAGGGAACTACGAGCAGTACTTC.